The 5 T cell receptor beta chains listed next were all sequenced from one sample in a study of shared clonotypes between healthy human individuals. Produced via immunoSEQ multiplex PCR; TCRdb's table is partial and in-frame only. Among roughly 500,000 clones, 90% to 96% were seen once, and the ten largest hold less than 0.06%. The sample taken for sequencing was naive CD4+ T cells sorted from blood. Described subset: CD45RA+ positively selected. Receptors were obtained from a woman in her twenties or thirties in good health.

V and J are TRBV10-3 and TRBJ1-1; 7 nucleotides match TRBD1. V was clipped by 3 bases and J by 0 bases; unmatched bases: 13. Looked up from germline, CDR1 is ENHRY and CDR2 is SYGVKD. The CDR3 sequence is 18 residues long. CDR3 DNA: TGTGCCATCAGTGAACTGGAACAGGGGCCCCATCTGAACACTGAAGCTTTCTTT. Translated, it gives CAISELEQGPHLNTEAFF.

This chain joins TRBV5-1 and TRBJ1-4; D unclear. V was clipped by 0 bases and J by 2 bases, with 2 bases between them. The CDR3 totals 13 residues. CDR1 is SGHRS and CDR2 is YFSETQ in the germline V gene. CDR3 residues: CASSLGTNEKLFF. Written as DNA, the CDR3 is TGCGCCAGCAGCTTGGGGACTAATGAAAAACTGTTTTTT.

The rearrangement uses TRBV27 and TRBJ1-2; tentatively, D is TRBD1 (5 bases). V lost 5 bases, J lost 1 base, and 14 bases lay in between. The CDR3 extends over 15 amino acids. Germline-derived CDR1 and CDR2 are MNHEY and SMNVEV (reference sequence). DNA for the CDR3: TGTGCCAGCAGTCTCAGGGTGGGAGTTAACTATGGCTACACCTTC. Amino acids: CASSLRVGVNYGYTF.

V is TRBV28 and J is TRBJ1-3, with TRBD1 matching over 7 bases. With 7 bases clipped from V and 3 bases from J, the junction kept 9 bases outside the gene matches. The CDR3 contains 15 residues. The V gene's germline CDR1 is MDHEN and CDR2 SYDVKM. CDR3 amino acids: CASIGGQGIGNTIYF. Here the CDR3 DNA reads TGTGCCAGCATAGGGGGCCAGGGGATTGGAAACACCATATATTTT.

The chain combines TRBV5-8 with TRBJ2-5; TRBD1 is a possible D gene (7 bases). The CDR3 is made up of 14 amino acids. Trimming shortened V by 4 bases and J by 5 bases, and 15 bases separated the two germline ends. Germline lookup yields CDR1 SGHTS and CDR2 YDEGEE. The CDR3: CASSHPGGSETQYF. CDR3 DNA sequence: TGTGCCAGCAGCCACCCAGGGGGGAGCGAGACCCAGTACTTC. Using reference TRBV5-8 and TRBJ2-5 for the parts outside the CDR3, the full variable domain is EAGVTQSPTHLIKTRGQQATLRCSPISGHTSVYWYQQALGLGLQFLLWYDEGEERNRGNFPPRFSGRQFPNYSSELNVNALELEDSALYLCASSHPGGSETQYFGPGTRLLVL.